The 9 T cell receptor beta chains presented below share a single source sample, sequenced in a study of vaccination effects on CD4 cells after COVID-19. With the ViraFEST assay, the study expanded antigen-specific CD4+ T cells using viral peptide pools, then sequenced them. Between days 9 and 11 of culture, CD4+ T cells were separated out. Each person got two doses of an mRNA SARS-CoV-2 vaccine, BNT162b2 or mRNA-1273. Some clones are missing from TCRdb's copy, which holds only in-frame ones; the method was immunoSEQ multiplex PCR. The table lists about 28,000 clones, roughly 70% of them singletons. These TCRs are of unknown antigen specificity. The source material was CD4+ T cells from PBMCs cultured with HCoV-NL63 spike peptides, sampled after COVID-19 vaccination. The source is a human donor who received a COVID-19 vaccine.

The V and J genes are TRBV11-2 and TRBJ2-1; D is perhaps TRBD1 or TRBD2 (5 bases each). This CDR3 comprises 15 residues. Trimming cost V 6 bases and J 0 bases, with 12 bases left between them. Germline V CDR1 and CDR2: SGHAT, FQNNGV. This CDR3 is CASSFTGGSYNEQFF. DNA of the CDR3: TGTGCCAGCAGTTTTACAGGAGGCTCCTACAATGAGCAGTTCTTC.

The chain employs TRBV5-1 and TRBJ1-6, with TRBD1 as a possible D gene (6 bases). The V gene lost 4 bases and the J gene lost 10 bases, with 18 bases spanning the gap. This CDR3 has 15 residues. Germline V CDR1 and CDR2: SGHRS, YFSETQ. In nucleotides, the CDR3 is TGCGCCAGCAGCCCTCTCTCTGGACAGCTCTCACCCCTCCACTTT. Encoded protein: CASSPLSGQLSPLHF.

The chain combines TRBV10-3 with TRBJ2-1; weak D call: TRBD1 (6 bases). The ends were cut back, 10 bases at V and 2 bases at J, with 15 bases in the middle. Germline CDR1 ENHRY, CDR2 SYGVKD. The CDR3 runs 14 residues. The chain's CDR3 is CATRDTATYNEQFF. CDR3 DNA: TGTGCCACCCGGGACACAGCAACCTACAATGAGCAGTTCTTC.

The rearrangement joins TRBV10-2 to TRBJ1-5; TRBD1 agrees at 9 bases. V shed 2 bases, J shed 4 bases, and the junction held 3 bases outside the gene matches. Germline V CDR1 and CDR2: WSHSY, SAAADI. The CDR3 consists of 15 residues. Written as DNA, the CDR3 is TGCGCCAGCAGTGAGCTGGGACAGGGTAATCAGCCCCAGCATTTT. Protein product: CASSELGQGNQPQHF.

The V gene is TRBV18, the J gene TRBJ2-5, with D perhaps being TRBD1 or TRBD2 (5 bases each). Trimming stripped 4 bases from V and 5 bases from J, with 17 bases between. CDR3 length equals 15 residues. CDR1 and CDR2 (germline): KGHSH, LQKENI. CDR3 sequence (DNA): TGTGCCAGCTCACTCACCGGGACGGACAAGGAGACCCAGTACTTC. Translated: CASSLTGTDKETQYF.

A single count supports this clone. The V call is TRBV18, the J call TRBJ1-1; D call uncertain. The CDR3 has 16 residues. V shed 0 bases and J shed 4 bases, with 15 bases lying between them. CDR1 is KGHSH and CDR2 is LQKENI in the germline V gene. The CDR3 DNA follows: TGTGCCAGCTCACCACCCTCCGAGGATTTGAGCACTGAAGCTTTCTTT. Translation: CASSPPSEDLSTEAFF.

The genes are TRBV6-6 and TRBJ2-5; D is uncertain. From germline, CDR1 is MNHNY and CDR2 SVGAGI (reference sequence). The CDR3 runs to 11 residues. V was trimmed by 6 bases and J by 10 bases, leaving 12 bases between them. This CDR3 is CASRTLEVQYF. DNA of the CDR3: TGTGCCAGCAGAACCCTAGAGGTCCAGTACTTC.

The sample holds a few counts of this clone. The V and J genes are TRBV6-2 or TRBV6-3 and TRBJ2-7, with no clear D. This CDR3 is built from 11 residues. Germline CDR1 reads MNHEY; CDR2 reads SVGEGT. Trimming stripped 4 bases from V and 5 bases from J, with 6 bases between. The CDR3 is CASSFTHEQYF. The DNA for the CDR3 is TGTGCCAGCAGTTTTACCCACGAGCAGTACTTC.

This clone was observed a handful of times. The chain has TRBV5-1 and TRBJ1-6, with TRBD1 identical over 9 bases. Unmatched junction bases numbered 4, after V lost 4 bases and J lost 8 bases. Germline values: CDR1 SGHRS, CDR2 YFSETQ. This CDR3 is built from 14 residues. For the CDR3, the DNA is TGCGCCAGCAGCGAGGGACAGGGATATTCACCCCTCCACTTT. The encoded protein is CASSEGQGYSPLHF.